Sequencing of this TCR beta chain was carried out in a study of blood T cell repertoires in COVID-19. Across the study: The United States, Italy and Spain supplied acute and convalescent COVID-19 samples.

Clones were read by immunoSEQ multiplex PCR, and TCRdb kept only the in-frame ones, dropping some. The sample holds 300,000 to 450,000 clones, about 87% seen once. This CDR3 comprises 14 residues. The germline V gene has CDR1 LNHDA and CDR2 SQIVND (reference sequence). Trimming stripped 1 base from V and 4 bases from J, with 8 bases between. In terms of age and location, participants ranged from about 18 to 95 years and lived in about 25 US areas. This sequence was found in a young man who had recovered from COVID-19. Material for sequencing was PBMCs or T cells enriched from blood (not recorded which). J is TRBJ1-5 and V is TRBV19, with D unclear. The CDR3: CASSIVDGNQPQHF. The CDR3 nucleotides are TGTGCCAGTAGTATAGTTGACGGGAATCAGCCCCAGCATTTT.